These 32 T cell receptor beta chains were all obtained from the same sample, sequenced in a study of T cell responses to AZD1222 COVID-19 vaccine. Assay used: immunoSEQ multiplex PCR; TCRdb lists only in-frame clones, some missing. The sample lists around 130,000 clones; roughly 88% were seen once. This material consisted of peripheral blood, taken on day 0 of AZD1222 vaccination. Receptors were obtained from an adult in good health.

The gene calls are TRBV5-1 and TRBJ1-2, with TRBD1 as a possible D gene (6 bases). This CDR3 spans 15 amino acids. Germline V gene sequence: CDR1 SGHRS, CDR2 YFSETQ. V was cut by 4 bases and J by 1 base, with 14 bases left in between. CDR3 DNA: TGCGCCAGCAGCCCGGGGCCAGGGGATAACTATGGCTACACCTTC. Its protein product is CASSPGPGDNYGYTF.

The chain joins TRBV29-1 to TRBJ2-5, with unresolved D. The CDR3 is 13 amino acids. CDR1 and CDR2 from the germline V gene are SQVTM and ANQGSEA. V gave up 4 bases and J gave up 3 bases, with 12 bases separating them. CDR3 region: CSVAVKSEETQYF. As DNA, the CDR3 is TGCAGCGTTGCCGTGAAATCGGAAGAGACCCAGTACTTC.

This clone appeared a single time. The CDR3 here is CASSFTGGNTEAFF. The CDR3 DNA follows: TGCGCCAGCAGCTTTACAGGGGGAAACACTGAAGCTTTCTTT. The chain links TRBV5-1 to TRBJ1-1; 8 bases line up with TRBD1. The germline V gene encodes CDR1 SGHRS and CDR2 YFSETQ. The CDR3 length is 14 residues. J lost 2 bases, V lost 2 bases, and 2 bases had no gene match.

This chain joins TRBV9 and TRBJ1-1, with D unresolved. V was trimmed by 0 bases and J by 0 bases, leaving 9 bases between them. Germline lookup yields CDR1 SGDLS and CDR2 YYNGEE. The CDR3 sequence is 15 residues long. Here the CDR3 DNA reads TGTGCCAGCAGCGTAGAGGTCAGCATGAACACTGAAGCTTTCTTT. Translating it yields CASSVEVSMNTEAFF.

The rearrangement links TRBV3-1 (or the pseudogene TRBV3-2) to TRBJ2-7, with D tentatively TRBD1 or TRBD2 (6 bases each). Germline lookup yields CDR1 LGHDT and CDR2 YNNKEL (reference sequence). Trimming removed 0 bases from V and 3 bases from J, with 18 bases in between. The CDR3 is 17 amino acids. CDR3 nucleotides: TGTGCCAGCAGCCAAGACCCTTCGGGGGCTCTCGACTACGAGCAGTACTTC. Protein sequence: CASSQDPSGALDYEQYF.

This chain joins TRBV15 and TRBJ2-5; TRBD2 matches 8 bases. The germline CDR1 and CDR2 sequences are LNHNV and YYDKDF (reference sequence). The CDR3 covers 18 residues. The V gene end was trimmed by 0 bases and the J gene end by 2 bases; junction bases not matched to a gene: 11. The CDR3 sequence: CATSRDGPSGGGQETQYF. CDR3 bases: TGTGCCACCAGCAGAGATGGGCCGTCGGGAGGGGGACAAGAGACCCAGTACTTC. The whole variable domain, filled in from reference TRBV15 and TRBJ2-5, reads DAMVIQNPRYQVTQFGKPVTLSCSQTLNHNVMYWYQQKSSQAPKLLFHYYDKDFNNEADTPDNFQSRRPNTSFCFLDIRSPGLGDTAMYLCATSRDGPSGGGQETQYFGPGTRLLVL.

The chain joins TRBV10-3 to TRBJ1-5; D is unclear. Germline CDR1 reads ENHRY; CDR2 reads SYGVKD. The CDR3 length is 13 residues. Trimming took 3 bases from V and 11 from J, leaving 14 bases between them. The CDR3 DNA reads TGTGCCATCAGTGACCCGATGGTTGAGGCCCAGCATTTT. It translates to CAISDPMVEAQHF.

This chain links TRBV12-3 or TRBV12-4 with TRBJ1-1; no reliable D call. The germline V and J ends were trimmed by 2 bases and 0 bases, with 4 bases remaining between them. This CDR3 region has 13 residues. The CDR3 protein is CASSLQMNTEAFF. The CDR3 DNA sequence: TGTGCCAGCAGTTTACAGATGAACACTGAAGCTTTCTTT.

This clone has a single count. The CDR3 sequence is CASSYIRDTHLANEKLFF. The CDR3 nucleotides read TGTGCCAGCAGCTACATCCGGGACACACATCTTGCTAATGAAAAACTGTTTTTT. The V gene is TRBV7-9, the J gene TRBJ1-4; possibly TRBD1 for D (6 bases). Germline V lookup: CDR1 SEHNR, CDR2 FQNEAQ (reference sequence). The CDR3 length is 18 residues. V was cut by 4 bases and J by 3 bases, with 21 bases left in between.

This rearrangement joins TRBV5-4 to TRBJ2-1; 10 bases map to TRBD2. The CDR3 runs to 15 residues. The ends lost 0 bases at V and 6 bases at J; junction bases unmatched: 3. The germline V gene encodes CDR1 SGHNT and CDR2 YYREEE (reference sequence). CDR3 amino acids: CASSLDLAGANEQFF. The CDR3 DNA reads TGTGCCAGCAGCTTGGATCTAGCGGGAGCCAATGAGCAGTTCTTC.

The V gene is TRBV6-5, the J gene TRBJ2-1, with a tentative D call TRBD2 (5 bases). Trimming removed 8 bases from V and 1 base from J, with 9 bases in between. The CDR3 extends over 13 amino acids. From germline, CDR1 is MNHEY and CDR2 SVGAGI. CDR3: CASCSVSYNEQFF. The DNA for the CDR3 is TGTGCCAGCTGTAGCGTGTCCTACAATGAGCAGTTCTTC.

The gene calls are TRBV5-1 and TRBJ1-3, with unresolved D. Germline CDR1 SGHRS, CDR2 YFSETQ. The CDR3 spans 15 residues. Trimming removed 0 bases from V and 0 bases from J, with 7 bases in between. In DNA, the CDR3 is TGCGCCAGCAGCTTGGGGGCAGGCTCTGGAAACACCATATATTTT. It yields the protein CASSLGAGSGNTIYF.

This chain connects TRBV7-2 to TRBJ2-1, with TRBD2 matching 12 bases. The CDR3 covers 16 residues. V lost 3 bases and J lost 10; bases outside the gene matches: 10. Germline lookup yields CDR1 SGHTA and CDR2 FQGNSA. The CDR3 DNA sequence: TGTGCCAGCAGCTTCAGACTAGCGGGAGCCCTAGGCGAGCAGTTCTTC. It translates to CASSFRLAGALGEQFF.

The V gene is TRBV14, the J gene TRBJ1-1; possible D gene TRBD1, 6 bases. CDR3 length equals 16 residues. CDR1 and CDR2 (germline): SGHDN, FVKESK. The V and J ends lost 3 bases and 3 bases respectively, with 17 bases between them. The DNA for the CDR3 is TGTGCCAGCAGCCACCCGGGACAACCGCCTGACACTGAAGCTTTCTTT. It codes for CASSHPGQPPDTEAFF.

This sequence joins TRBV18 and TRBJ1-6; 9 positions agree with TRBD1. Looked up from germline, CDR1 is KGHSH and CDR2 is LQKENI. CDR3 size: 15 residues. V lost 1 base to trimming and J lost 14 bases; unmatched junction nucleotides: 9. The CDR3 DNA sequence: TGTGCCAGCTCACCACGGGACAGGGTCTACTTGACCCTCCACTTT. This translates into CASSPRDRVYLTLHF.

The genes are TRBV6-5 and TRBJ1-1; no reliable D call. Germline V lookup: CDR1 MNHEY, CDR2 SVGAGI. The V gene lost 5 bases and the J gene lost 0 bases, with 10 bases spanning the gap. This CDR3 comprises 14 residues. The CDR3: CASSRTPLNTEAFF. DNA of the CDR3: TGTGCCAGCAGTCGGACCCCATTGAACACTGAAGCTTTCTTT.

V and J are TRBV11-2 and TRBJ1-1, with D perhaps TRBD1 (6 bases). Germline CDR1 SGHAT, CDR2 FQNNGV. Between the trimmed V and J ends, which lost 10 bases and 4 bases, there was a span of 16 bases. The CDR3 length is 13 residues. CDR3 nucleotides: TGTGCCATACGGGGGGGCCGGGGCACTGAAGCTTTCTTT. Translated: CAIRGGRGTEAFF. The entire variable domain, with the rest obtained from reference TRBV11-2 and TRBJ1-1, is as follows: EAGVAQSPRYKIIEKRQSVAFWCNPISGHATLYWYQQILGQGPKLLIQFQNNGVVDDSQLPKDRFSAERLKGVDSTLKIQPAKLEDSAVYLCAIRGGRGTEAFFGQGTRLTVV.

In DNA form, the CDR3 reads TGTGCCAGGAAGCCGGGGAGGGTTTTGAGCGAGCAGTACTTC. It specifies CARKPGRVLSEQYF. The V gene is TRBV18, the J gene TRBJ2-7; 7 positions agree with TRBD2. This CDR3 comprises 14 residues. V lost 9 bases and J lost 6; bases outside the gene matches: 14. Germline V CDR1 and CDR2: KGHSH, LQKENI.

V usage is TRBV3-1 (or the pseudogene TRBV3-2) and J usage is TRBJ2-7; D possibly corresponds to TRBD2 (6 bases). In germline, CDR1 is LGHDT, CDR2 YNNKEL (reference sequence). The length of the CDR3 is 14 residues. V was cut by 5 bases and J by 2 bases, with 13 bases left in between. The DNA for the CDR3 is TGTGCCAGCAGCGCTACTAGCTGGGCCTACGAGCAGTACTTC. It codes for CASSATSWAYEQYF.

This chain joins TRBV5-1 and TRBJ2-5; TRBD1 aligns across 11 bases. With 0 bases clipped from V and 4 bases from J, the junction kept 5 bases outside the gene matches. The CDR3 extends over 16 amino acids. Germline loops: CDR1 SGHRS, CDR2 YFSETQ. The CDR3 nucleotides read TGCGCCAGCAGCTTGGAGGGACAGGGGGTGGGAGAGACCCAGTACTTC. It codes for CASSLEGQGVGETQYF.

The chain joins TRBV5-1 to TRBJ1-1, with a tentative D call TRBD1 (5 bases). The CDR3 totals 16 residues. CDR1 and CDR2 from the germline V gene are SGHRS and YFSETQ. The V end was cut by 0 bases, the J end by 0 bases, with 12 bases between. CDR3 in DNA: TGCGCCAGCAGCTTGGTCCCCCCGGACATGAACACTGAAGCTTTCTTT. This encodes CASSLVPPDMNTEAFF.

The chain has TRBV18 and TRBJ2-1; 10 bases are shared with TRBD2. Germline V CDR1 and CDR2: KGHSH, LQKENI. J lost 8 bases, V lost 2 bases, and 9 bases had no gene match. The CDR3 length is 16 residues. The CDR3 region has the DNA TGTGCCAGCTCACCAAGTTCTAGCGGGAGTAACGATGAGCAGTTCTTC. This codes for CASSPSSSGSNDEQFF.

CDR3 sequence: CASRSNSGSNQPQHF. DNA for the CDR3: TGTGCCAGCAGATCCAACAGCGGGAGCAATCAGCCCCAGCATTTT. The gene calls are TRBV28 and TRBJ1-5; D unresolved. The V gene's germline CDR1 is MDHEN and CDR2 SYDVKM. This CDR3 comprises 15 residues. The V gene lost 6 bases and the J gene lost 1 base, with 13 bases spanning the gap.

The chain uses TRBV19 and TRBJ1-5; D remains ambiguous. V lost 7 bases to trimming and J lost 6 bases, with 16 bases between them. This CDR3 region has 14 residues. Per germline, CDR1 LNHDA and CDR2 SQIVND (reference sequence). CDR3 coding DNA: TGTGCCAGTATAAGGAGTCCGGGCGGTCAGCCCCAGCATTTT. Its translation is CASIRSPGGQPQHF. The variable domain in full, with the rest retrieved from reference TRBV19 and TRBJ1-5, is DGGITQSPKYLFRKEGQNVTLSCEQNLNHDAMYWYRQDPGQGLRLIYYSQIVNDFQKGDIAEGYSVSREKKESFPLTVTSAQKNPTAFYLCASIRSPGGQPQHFGDGTRLSIL.

V gene TRBV12-3 or TRBV12-4 combines with J gene TRBJ2-7, with TRBD1 matching over 10 bases. The V gene end was trimmed by 6 bases and the J gene end by 2 bases; junction bases not matched to a gene: 1. This CDR3 is 13 amino acids long. CDR3 sequence (DNA): TGTGCCAGCAGGGGGACAGGGGCCTACGAGCAGTACTTC. This gives the protein CASRGTGAYEQYF.

The genes are TRBV7-2 and TRBJ2-7; 10 bases are shared with TRBD1. J lost 5 bases, V lost 4 bases, and 8 bases had no gene match. CDR1 and CDR2 from the germline V gene are SGHTA and FQGNSA. This CDR3 has 15 residues. The chain's CDR3 is CASSSLRTGGDEQYF. The CDR3 DNA is TGTGCCAGCAGCTCCTTAAGGACAGGGGGAGACGAGCAGTACTTC.

V is TRBV4-1 and J is TRBJ2-1; TRBD2 aligns across 9 bases. CDR1 and CDR2 from the germline V gene are MGHRA and YSYEKL. Losses at the gene ends were 2 bases for V and 7 bases for J; bases not matched to a gene: 12. The CDR3 consists of 17 residues. The CDR3 sequence: CASSQMTSGGGLNEQFF. CDR3 nucleotides: TGCGCCAGCAGCCAAATGACTAGCGGAGGGGGATTAAATGAGCAGTTCTTC.

The gene calls are TRBV18 and TRBJ1-2; possibly TRBD1 for D (6 bases). Trimming stripped 3 bases from V and 6 bases from J, with 23 bases between. The CDR3 loop spans 17 amino acids. In germline, CDR1 is KGHSH, CDR2 LQKENI. DNA of the CDR3: TGTGCCAGCTCACCGCTCCCCACGGAGGGGGGGACGGATGGCTACACCTTC. Translating it yields CASSPLPTEGGTDGYTF.

The chain recombines TRBV6-6 with TRBJ2-1; the D gene is possibly TRBD1 (6 bases). Germline V gene sequence: CDR1 MNHNY, CDR2 SVGAGI (reference sequence). V lost 2 bases, J lost 8 bases, and 19 bases lay in between. The CDR3 covers 16 residues. The chain's CDR3 is CASSYQKLTGNYEQFF. CDR3 coding DNA: TGTGCCAGCAGTTACCAGAAACTTACAGGGAACTATGAGCAGTTCTTC.

This chain links TRBV18 with TRBJ2-7, with D perhaps matching TRBD2 (7 bases). The V end was cut by 2 bases, the J end by 1 base, with 12 bases between. The CDR3 length is 15 residues. Germline V gene lookup returns CDR1 KGHSH and CDR2 LQKENI. The CDR3 protein is CASSPGEGGSYEQYF. CDR3 DNA sequence: TGTGCCAGCTCACCAGGGGAGGGGGGGTCCTACGAGCAGTACTTC.

This clone is a singleton in its sample. J is TRBJ2-3 and V is TRBV7-9; D not certain. The CDR3 length is 12 residues. V lost 11 bases, J lost 4 bases, and 13 bases lay in between. The germline V gene has CDR1 SEHNR and CDR2 FQNEAQ (reference sequence). The CDR3 region is CASWDAADTQYF. CDR3 bases: TGTGCCTCGTGGGATGCGGCAGATACGCAGTATTTT. Full variable domain (remainder filled in from reference TRBV7-9 and TRBJ2-3): DTGVSQNPRHKITKRGQNVTFRCDPISEHNRLYWYRQTLGQGPEFLTYFQNEAQLEKSRLLSDRFSAERPKGSFSTLEIQRTEQGDSAMYLCASWDAADTQYFGPGTRLTVL.

The V gene is TRBV5-1, the J gene TRBJ2-7; D is possibly TRBD1 or TRBD2 (6 bases each). Trimming removed 4 bases from V and 4 bases from J, with 12 bases in between. The germline V gene encodes CDR1 SGHRS and CDR2 YFSETQ. The CDR3 consists of 13 residues. The CDR3 nucleotides are TGCGCCAGCAGCCGCTGGAGGGGGTACGAGCAGTACTTC. It translates to CASSRWRGYEQYF.